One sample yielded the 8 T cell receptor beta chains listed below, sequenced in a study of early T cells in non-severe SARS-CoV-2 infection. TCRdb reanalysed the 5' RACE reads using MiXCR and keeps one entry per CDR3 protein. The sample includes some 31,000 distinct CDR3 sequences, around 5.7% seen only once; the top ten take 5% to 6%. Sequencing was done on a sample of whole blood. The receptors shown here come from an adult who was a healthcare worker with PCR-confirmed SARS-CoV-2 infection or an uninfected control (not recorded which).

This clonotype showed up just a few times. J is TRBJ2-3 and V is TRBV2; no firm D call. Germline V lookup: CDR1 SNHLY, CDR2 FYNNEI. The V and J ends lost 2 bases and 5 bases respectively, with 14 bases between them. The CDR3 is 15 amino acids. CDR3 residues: CASSEMGRAGDTQYF. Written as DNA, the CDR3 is TGTGCCAGCAGTGAAATGGGCCGGGCCGGAGATACGCAGTATTTT.

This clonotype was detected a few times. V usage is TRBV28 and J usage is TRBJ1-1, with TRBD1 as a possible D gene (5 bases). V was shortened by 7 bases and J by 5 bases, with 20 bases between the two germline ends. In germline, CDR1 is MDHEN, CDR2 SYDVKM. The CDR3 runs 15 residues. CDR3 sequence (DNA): TGTGCCAGCATCCCTTTTAAGGGGCTAGGAACTGAAGCTTTCTTT. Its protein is CASIPFKGLGTEAFF. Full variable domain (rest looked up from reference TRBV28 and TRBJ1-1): DVKVTQSSRYLVKRTGEKVFLECVQDMDHENMFWYRQDPGLGLRLIYFSYDVKMKEKGDIPEGYSVSREKKERFSLILESASTNQTSMYLCASIPFKGLGTEAFFGQGTRLTVV.

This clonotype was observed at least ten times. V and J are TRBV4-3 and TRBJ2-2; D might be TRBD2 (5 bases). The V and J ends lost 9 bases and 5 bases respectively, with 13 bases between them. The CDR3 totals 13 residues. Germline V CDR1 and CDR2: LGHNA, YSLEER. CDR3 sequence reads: CASSELGTGELFF. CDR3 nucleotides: TGCGCCAGTTCGGAACTAGGGACCGGGGAGCTGTTTTTT.

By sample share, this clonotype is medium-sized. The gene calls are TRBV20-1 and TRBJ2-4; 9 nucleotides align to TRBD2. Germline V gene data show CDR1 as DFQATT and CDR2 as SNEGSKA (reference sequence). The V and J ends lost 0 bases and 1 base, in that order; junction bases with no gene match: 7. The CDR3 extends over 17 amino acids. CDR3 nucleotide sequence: TGCAGTGCTAGAGAGGGGCGGGAGGGCCTGGCCAAAAACATTCAGTACTTC. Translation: CSAREGREGLAKNIQYF.

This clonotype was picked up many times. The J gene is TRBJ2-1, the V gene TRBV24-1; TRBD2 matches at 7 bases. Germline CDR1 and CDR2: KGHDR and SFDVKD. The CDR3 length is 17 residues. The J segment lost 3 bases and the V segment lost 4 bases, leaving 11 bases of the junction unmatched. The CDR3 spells CATSDPMGGSRYNEQFF. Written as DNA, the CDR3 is TGTGCCACCAGTGACCCTATGGGCGGGAGTCGCTACAATGAGCAGTTCTTC.

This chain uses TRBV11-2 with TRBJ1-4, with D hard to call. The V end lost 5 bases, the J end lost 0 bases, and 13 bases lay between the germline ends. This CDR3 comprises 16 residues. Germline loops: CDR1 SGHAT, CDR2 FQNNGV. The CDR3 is CASSRKPGTTNEKLFF. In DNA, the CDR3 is TGTGCCAGCAGCCGAAAACCGGGAACAACTAATGAAAAACTGTTTTTT.

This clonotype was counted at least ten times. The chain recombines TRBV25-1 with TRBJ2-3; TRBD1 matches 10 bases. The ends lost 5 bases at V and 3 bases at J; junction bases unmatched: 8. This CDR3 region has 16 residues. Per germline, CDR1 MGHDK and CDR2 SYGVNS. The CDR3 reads CASSTDRGLGTDTQYF. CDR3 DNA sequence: TGTGCCAGCAGTACTGACAGGGGGCTTGGAACAGATACGCAGTATTTT.

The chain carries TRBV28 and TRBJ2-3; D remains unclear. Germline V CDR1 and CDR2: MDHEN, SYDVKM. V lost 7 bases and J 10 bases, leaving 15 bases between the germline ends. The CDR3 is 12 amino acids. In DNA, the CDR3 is TGTGCCAGCAACCGCCAACCCCTATCGCAGTATTTT. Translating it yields CASNRQPLSQYF.